This entry lists 18 T cell receptor beta chains sequenced from one sample in a study of technical replicates of blood from a few donors. Data came from immunoSEQ multiplex PCR; TCRdb stores just in-frame clones and leaves some out. The repertoire holds around 80,000 clones, with around 91% as singletons. The sample taken for sequencing was T cells isolated from PBMCs. The receptors shown here come from a human donor in good health.

J is TRBJ1-5 and V is TRBV28; D unclear. Looked up from germline, CDR1 is MDHEN and CDR2 is SYDVKM. This CDR3 is 13 amino acids long. V lost 6 bases to trimming and J lost 2 bases, with 8 bases between them. The CDR3 protein is CASRSLGNQPQHF. CDR3 nucleotide sequence: TGTGCCAGCAGAAGCCTGGGCAATCAGCCCCAGCATTTT.

V is TRBV11-1 and J is TRBJ2-7; 7 nucleotides match TRBD2. The length of the CDR3 is 14 residues. V shed 3 bases and J 1 base; nucleotides not matched to a gene: 3. Germline values: CDR1 SGHAT, CDR2 FQDESV (reference sequence). The CDR3 DNA reads TGTGCCAGCAGCTTCACGGGAGGATCCTACGAGCAGTACTTC. Amino acids: CASSFTGGSYEQYF.

V and J are TRBV30 and TRBJ1-1, with no clear D. There are 11 residues in the CDR3. The V end lost 6 bases, the J end lost 2 bases, and 7 bases lay between the germline ends. In germline, CDR1 is GTSNPN, CDR2 SVGIG (reference sequence). Written as DNA, the CDR3 is TGTGCCTGTGAGAGAAACACTGAAGCTTTCTTT. Protein sequence: CACERNTEAFF.

This sequence joins TRBV7-9 and TRBJ1-4; D gene unclear. Germline CDR1 and CDR2: SEHNR and FQNEAQ (reference sequence). Trimming removed 1 base at V and 4 bases at J, with 10 bases between. This CDR3 region has 15 residues. The CDR3 DNA is TGTGCCAGCAGCTTAGGCGACTCATTTAATGAAAAACTGTTTTTT. Translated: CASSLGDSFNEKLFF.

This sequence joins TRBV25-1 and TRBJ1-1; possibly TRBD1 for D (6 bases). Between the trimmed V and J ends, which lost 5 bases and 4 bases, there was a span of 14 bases. This CDR3 spans 14 amino acids. Germline V gene lookup returns CDR1 MGHDK and CDR2 SYGVNS. This chain's CDR3 is CASSLAGALTEAFF. CDR3 bases: TGTGCCAGCAGTCTTGCGGGGGCGCTCACTGAAGCTTTCTTT.

This clone occurred a few times. V and J are TRBV11-2 and TRBJ1-1, with D unresolved. The V end lost 8 bases, the J end lost 0 bases, and 13 bases lay between the germline ends. Germline assignment: CDR1 SGHAT and CDR2 FQNNGV. This CDR3 contains 14 residues. The CDR3 sequence: CASGSGRLNTEAFF. The CDR3 DNA follows: TGTGCCAGCGGCTCGGGGAGACTGAACACTGAAGCTTTCTTT.

V is TRBV6-1 and J is TRBJ2-1; 7 nucleotides align to TRBD2. This CDR3 spans 18 amino acids. Per the germline V gene, CDR1 is MNHNS and CDR2 is SASEGT. V shed 2 bases, J shed 4 bases, and the junction held 14 bases outside the gene matches. CDR3 bases: TGTGCCAGCAGTGAAAGTATCCTTTTACTAGCGATATACAATGAGCAGTTCTTC. Translated: CASSESILLLAIYNEQFF.

In DNA, the CDR3 is TGTGCCAGCAGTTTAGGGCAGTCCTTTAACTATGGCTACACCTTC. Translating it yields CASSLGQSFNYGYTF. The V gene is TRBV27, the J gene TRBJ1-2, with D uncertain. This CDR3 is 15 amino acids long. Germline V lookup: CDR1 MNHEY, CDR2 SMNVEV (reference sequence). V was clipped by 2 bases and J by 1 base, with 11 bases between them.

This clone came up once. The V gene is TRBV5-6, the J gene TRBJ1-4; D gene ambiguous. The germline V and J ends were trimmed by 4 bases and 4 bases, with 11 bases remaining between them. Per the germline V gene, CDR1 is SGHDT and CDR2 is YYEEEE. The CDR3 spans 14 residues. The CDR3 DNA is TGTGCCAGCAGCCCTCGACTGGGTAATGAAAAACTGTTTTTT. Protein: CASSPRLGNEKLFF.

The chain has TRBV19 and TRBJ1-1, with TRBD1 matching 10 bases. V was clipped by 3 bases and J by 0 bases; unmatched bases: 4. CDR1 and CDR2 (germline): LNHDA, SQIVND (reference sequence). The CDR3 is made up of 16 amino acids. CDR3: CASSIGTGVLNTEAFF. As DNA, the CDR3 is TGTGCCAGTAGTATCGGGACAGGGGTCCTGAACACTGAAGCTTTCTTT.

Written as DNA, the CDR3 is TGTGCCAGCAGTGACGAGGCGGACTCCTACAATGAGCAGTTCTTC. The encoded protein is CASSDEADSYNEQFF. The rearrangement links TRBV6-4 to TRBJ2-1; D gene ambiguous. The CDR3 has 15 residues. With 2 bases removed from V and 0 bases from J, the gap between germline ends came to 8 bases. Germline V CDR1 and CDR2: MRHNA, SNTAGT.

This clone was detected a few times. The chain couples TRBV28 to TRBJ1-2; 7 bases line up with TRBD1. V was pared by 3 bases and J by 3 bases, with 4 bases of the junction left unmatched. The germline CDR1 and CDR2 sequences are MDHEN and SYDVKM. CDR3 size: 14 residues. The CDR3 sequence: CASSFSTGDYGYTF. In DNA form, the CDR3 reads TGTGCCAGCAGTTTTTCCACAGGGGACTATGGCTACACCTTC.

This clone occurred once. The chain is built from TRBV9 and TRBJ2-7; possibly TRBD1 for D (6 bases). The CDR3 has 14 residues. Trimming shortened V by 0 bases and J by 4 bases, and 11 bases separated the two germline ends. Germline assignment: CDR1 SGDLS and CDR2 YYNGEE. CDR3 DNA sequence: TGTGCCAGCAGCGTAGCGGGACAAGGGTACGAGCAGTACTTC. It translates to CASSVAGQGYEQYF.

This chain uses TRBV6-5 with TRBJ2-7, with 7 bases fitting TRBD2. V dropped 6 bases and J dropped 1; count of bases not matched to a gene: 6. CDR1 MNHEY and CDR2 SVGAGI come from the germline V gene. CDR3 length: 14 residues. As DNA, the CDR3 is TGTGCCAGCAGGGGGGGGACTACATCCTACGAGCAGTACTTC. The encoded protein is CASRGGTTSYEQYF.

The chain couples TRBV2 to TRBJ1-1, with D possibly being TRBD1 (5 bases). With 6 bases removed from V and 2 bases from J, the gap between germline ends came to 13 bases. The germline gives CDR1 SNHLY, CDR2 FYNNEI. This CDR3 has 14 residues. The CDR3 region has the DNA TGTGCCAGCAGCGCCACGGGGGGAAACACTGAAGCTTTCTTT. Its protein is CASSATGGNTEAFF.

V gene TRBV9 combines with J gene TRBJ2-7, with D unresolved. Trimming left V 0 bases short and J 4 bases short, with 11 bases between. Germline V gene data show CDR1 as SGDLS and CDR2 as YYNGEE. The CDR3 is 14 amino acids. Here the CDR3 reads CASSVGGAPYEQYF. DNA of the CDR3: TGTGCCAGCAGCGTAGGCGGAGCCCCTTACGAGCAGTACTTC.

This sequence joins TRBV27 and TRBJ2-3, with 8 bases lining up with TRBD2. The CDR3 runs 14 residues. Trimming took 7 bases from V and 4 from J; bases not matched to a gene: 7. In germline, CDR1 is MNHEY, CDR2 SMNVEV (reference sequence). The CDR3 region is CASTSGGGADTQYF. CDR3 DNA: TGTGCCAGCACCAGCGGGGGAGGGGCAGATACGCAGTATTTT.

This chain uses TRBV30 with TRBJ1-2, with D possibly TRBD1 on 6 matching bases. Between the trimmed V and J ends, which lost 1 base and 4 bases, there was a span of 13 bases. The CDR3 spans 14 residues. Per germline, CDR1 GTSNPN and CDR2 SVGIG (reference sequence). Here the CDR3 DNA reads TGTGCCTGGAGTGCGGACAGCACTTTCTATGGCTACACCTTC. This gives the protein CAWSADSTFYGYTF.